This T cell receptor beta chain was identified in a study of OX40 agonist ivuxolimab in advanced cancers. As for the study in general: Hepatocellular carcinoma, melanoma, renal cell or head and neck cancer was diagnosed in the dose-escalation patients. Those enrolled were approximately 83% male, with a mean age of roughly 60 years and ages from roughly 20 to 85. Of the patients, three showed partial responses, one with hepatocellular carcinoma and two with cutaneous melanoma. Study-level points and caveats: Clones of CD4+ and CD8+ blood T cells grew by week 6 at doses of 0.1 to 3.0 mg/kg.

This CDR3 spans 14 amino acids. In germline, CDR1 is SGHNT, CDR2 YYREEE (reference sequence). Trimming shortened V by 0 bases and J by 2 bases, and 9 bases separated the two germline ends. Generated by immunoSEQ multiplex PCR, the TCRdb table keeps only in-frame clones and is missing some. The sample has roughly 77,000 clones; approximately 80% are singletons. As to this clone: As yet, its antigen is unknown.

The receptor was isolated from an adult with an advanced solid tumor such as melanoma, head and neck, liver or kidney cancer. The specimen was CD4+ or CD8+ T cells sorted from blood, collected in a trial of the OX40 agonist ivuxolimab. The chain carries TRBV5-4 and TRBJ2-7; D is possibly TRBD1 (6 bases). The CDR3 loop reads CASSLDRATYEQYF. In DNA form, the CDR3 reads TGTGCCAGCAGCTTGGACAGGGCGACCTACGAGCAGTACTTC.